A selection of T cell receptor beta chains follows, all from one sample in a study of Ad26.COV2.S vaccination and SARS-CoV-2 variants. Libraries were prepared by immunoSEQ multiplex PCR; TCRdb keeps only in-frame clonotypes and omits some of them. The top ten hold around 4.2% of the sample, which has about 350,000 clones, about 92% seen once. The sequenced sample was peripheral blood, obtained after recovery from COVID-19. These receptors came from a human donor who had recovered from COVID-19. Each CDR3 is given with its conserved first and last residue. The order of the fields is D gene, clone size, V gene, J gene, CDR3 DNA, CDR3 protein. A D gene is named only where the DNA matches it firmly. The size entry is marked missing in some rows and otherwise reads once, few, many or a size class.

>.|.|TRBV2|TRBJ2-3
TGTGCCAGCAGCCTACAGACTAGAGGTACGCAGTATTTT
CASSLQTRGTQYF
>.|.|TRBV6-4|TRBJ2-2
TGTGCCAGCAGTGACACGAGCAGGGAACGGACCGGGGAGCTGTTTTTT
CASSDTSRERTGELFF
>.|.|TRBV7-2|TRBJ1-2
TGTGCCAGCAGCTTAGAATACGGGGGCGGCTATGGCTACACCTTC
CASSLEYGGGYGYTF
>.|.|TRBV6-5|TRBJ1-5
TGTGCCAGCAACTATGGCAGAGGGGAACGGCCCCAGCATTTT
CASNYGRGERPQHF
>.|.|TRBV3-1/TRBV3-2|TRBJ1-2
TGTGCCAGCAGCCAGGGGATCGGGGCGCCTATAGGCTACACCTTC
CASSQGIGAPIGYTF
>.|.|TRBV24-1|TRBJ1-2
TGTGCCACCAGTGATTTGCACATCAGGGACTATGGCTACACCTTC
CATSDLHIRDYGYTF
>TRBD2|.|TRBV5-1|TRBJ2-7
TGCGCCAGCAGCCCCCAAAAACTAGCGGGGGGGCTCTACGAGCAGTACTTC
CASSPQKLAGGLYEQYF
>.|.|TRBV18|TRBJ1-1
TGTGCCAGCTCAGGACGCCCTGGAACTGAAGCTTTCTTT
CASSGRPGTEAFF
>.|.|TRBV7-9|TRBJ1-1
TGTGCCAGCAGCTTAGGGGCGGCGAACACTGAAGCTTTCTTT
CASSLGAANTEAFF
>.|.|TRBV4-3|TRBJ1-2
TGCGCCAGCAGCCAAGGTCTCAGCACCACTAACTATGGCTACACCTTC
CASSQGLSTTNYGYTF
>TRBD2|.|TRBV9|TRBJ2-1
TGTGCCAGCTCGGTTAGCGGGGGTTACAATGAGCAGTTCTTC
CASSVSGGYNEQFF
>.|once|TRBV6-2/TRBV6-3|TRBJ1-3
TGTGCCAGCAGTGCTGCAGGAGGCCAAGCTGGAAACACCATATATTTT
CASSAAGGQAGNTIYF
>TRBD2|.|TRBV19|TRBJ2-3
TGTGCCAGTTCAACTAGCGTGGCGGGAGATACGCAGTATTTT
CASSTSVAGDTQYF
>.|few|TRBV3-1/TRBV3-2|TRBJ1-5
TGTGCCAGCAGCGAGGGGGATCAGCCCCAGCATTTT
CASSEGDQPQHF
>.|.|TRBV9|TRBJ2-2
TGTGCCAGCAGCGTAGGGACCGGTACACGCTTCCCCGGGGAGCTGTTTTTT
CASSVGTGTRFPGELFF
>.|.|TRBV5-6|TRBJ1-2
TGTGCCAGCAGCTTGCTTAAGGGTCCCAACTATGGCTACACCTTC
CASSLLKGPNYGYTF
>.|.|TRBV12-1|TRBJ2-7
TGTGCCAGCAGCCACACAGGGGGCATGTCCTACGAGCAGTACTTC
CASSHTGGMSYEQYF
>.|.|TRBV6-5|TRBJ2-5
TGTGCCAGCAGGCTTGGGACTTCGTACCAAGAGACCCAGTACTTC
CASRLGTSYQETQYF
>.|.|TRBV7-9|TRBJ1-2
TGTGCCAGCAGCTTAGGGAGTCGCCCGACCGAAGCTAACTATGGCTACACCTTC
CASSLGSRPTEANYGYTF
>.|.|TRBV6-5|TRBJ2-3
TGTGCCAGCAGTTACTCCGGCTCCACAGATACGCAGTATTTT
CASSYSGSTDTQYF
>.|.|TRBV3-1/TRBV3-2|TRBJ2-6
TGTGCCAGCAGCCTTCAGGGCAACGTCCTGACTTTC
CASSLQGNVLTF
>.|few|TRBV12-5|TRBJ1-5
TGTGCTAGTGGTTTGGACGGGACCCTTCAGCCCCAGCATTTT
CASGLDGTLQPQHF
>.|.|TRBV6-6|TRBJ1-1
TGTGCCAGCAGTCCCCGGGCTTTCTTT
CASSPRAFF
>.|.|TRBV5-1|TRBJ1-3
TGCGCCAGCAGCTCGGAGGTCCTCCTCACTGGAAACACCATATATTTT
CASSSEVLLTGNTIYF
>.|once|TRBV7-8|TRBJ2-7
TGTGCCAGCAGTGCTTCTGCCTACGAGCAGTACTTC
CASSASAYEQYF
>TRBD2|.|TRBV9|TRBJ2-5
TGTGCCAGCAGCGTAGCTACGGGGGGACAGACCCAGTACTTC
CASSVATGGQTQYF
>.|.|TRBV6-5|TRBJ1-1
TGTGCCAGCAGTCCCCCTAGGGGCCCGAACACTGAAGCTTTCTTT
CASSPPRGPNTEAFF
>TRBD1|.|TRBV6-2/TRBV6-3|TRBJ2-2
TGTGCCAGCAGCACCGCCCCCGGACAGGGGTTCAACACCGGGGAGCTGTTTTTT
CASSTAPGQGFNTGELFF
>.|.|TRBV6-2/TRBV6-3|TRBJ1-1
TGTGCCAGCAGTTATCCGACAGTCGTCAACACTGAAGCTTTCTTT
CASSYPTVVNTEAFF
>.|few|TRBV4-1|TRBJ1-4
TGCGCCAGCAGCCAAGTGTCCGAGGGAAAACTGTTTTTT
CASSQVSEGKLFF
>.|.|TRBV6-2/TRBV6-3|TRBJ1-2
TGTGCCAGCAGTTACTCGGCAGGGTTTGAGAACTATGGCTACACCTTC
CASSYSAGFENYGYTF
>.|.|TRBV7-7|TRBJ2-1
TGTGCCAGCAGCTTGTCCACCGGAGACGCAGATGAGCAGTTCTTC
CASSLSTGDADEQFF
>.|.|TRBV7-2|TRBJ1-3
TGTGCCAGCAGCTTAGGCAGCTCTGGAAACACCATATATTTT
CASSLGSSGNTIYF